This TCR beta chain was sequenced during a study of cytomegalovirus exposure and HLA in healthy donors. Researchers ran the PCR with 60 Vbeta and 13 Jbeta primers. The data were produced by immunoSEQ multiplex PCR, yet TCRdb's version contains in-frame clones alone and is incomplete. The sample shows tens of thousands of clones, 55% to 75% of them seen only once. Germline V CDR1 and CDR2: SGHVS, FQNEAQ. The CDR3 is made up of 16 amino acids. J lost 0 bases, V lost 4 bases, and 8 bases had no gene match. As to this clone: Its antigen is undetermined.

Study-wide results and caveats: Among the most significant clusters, several appeared linked to common viral pathogens in a later analysis.

This chain joins TRBV7-8 and TRBJ1-2, with 7 bases fitting TRBD1. The source of this sequence is a man between 50 and 59 years old in good health and CMV-seronegative. The sequencing input was PBMCs. DNA of the CDR3: TGTGCCAGCAGCTCGGGACAGCCAGCGGCTAACTATGGCTACACCTTC. It encodes CASSSGQPAANYGYTF.